The rows below give T cell receptor beta chains drawn from one sample of a study of PD-1 blockade in classical Hodgkin lymphoma. Sequenced by immunoSEQ multiplex PCR; TCRdb stores in-frame clones only, minus some. This table has roughly 70,000 clones, roughly 93% appearing once. What was sequenced was peripheral blood mononuclear cells (PBMCs). These receptors were obtained from a human donor with classical Hodgkin lymphoma. The CDR3 runs from the conserved cysteine through the conserved F or W. Fields, in order: D gene, V gene, clone size, J gene, CDR3 protein, CDR3 DNA. D genes are given only for firm matches. A clone size is listed for some rows: how often the clone was seen (once, few, many), or a class if it is expanded.

NA	TRBV10-3	NA	TRBJ2-3	CAISDRASFTDTQYF	TGTGCCATCAGTGACCGCGCTTCCTTCACAGATACGCAGTATTTT
TRBD2	TRBV4-1	NA	TRBJ2-1	CASSQSRGGLDEQFF	TGCGCCAGCAGCCAATCGCGGGGGGGCCTCGATGAGCAGTTCTTC
NA	TRBV7-9	NA	TRBJ1-1	CASSLAQTNTEAFF	TGTGCCAGCAGCTTAGCGCAGACGAACACTGAAGCTTTCTTT
NA	TRBV4-3	NA	TRBJ2-4	CASSPLTGGDIQYF	TGCGCCAGCAGCCCATTGACAGGCGGGGACATTCAGTACTTC
NA	TRBV7-8	NA	TRBJ2-2	CASSLGLAGELFF	TGTGCCAGCAGCTTAGGACTAGCCGGGGAGCTGTTTTTT
NA	TRBV27	NA	TRBJ2-7	CASSFRVFYEQYF	TGTGCCAGCAGTTTTAGAGTCTTTTACGAGCAGTACTTC
TRBD2	TRBV28	NA	TRBJ2-4	CASTGRDIQYF	TGTGCCAGCACGGGGAGGGACATTCAGTACTTC
NA	TRBV7-9	NA	TRBJ2-1	CASGDSYNEQFF	TGTGCCAGCGGGGATTCCTACAATGAGCAGTTCTTC
TRBD1	TRBV5-6	NA	TRBJ1-5	CASSWGTVNQPQHF	TGTGCCAGCAGCTGGGGGACAGTGAATCAGCCCCAGCATTTT
TRBD1	TRBV28	NA	TRBJ2-7	CASRSGQGTYEQYF	TGTGCCAGCAGGTCGGGACAGGGAACCTACGAGCAGTACTTC
TRBD2	TRBV7-2	NA	TRBJ2-7	CASSLGSGSSYEQYF	TGTGCCAGCAGCTTGGGTAGCGGGAGCTCCTACGAGCAGTACTTC
NA	TRBV2	NA	TRBJ1-2	CASSEKWGYTF	TGTGCCAGCAGTGAAAAATGGGGCTACACCTTC
TRBD1	TRBV7-9	NA	TRBJ2-7	CASSRGQWYEQYF	TGTGCCAGCAGCCGGGGACAGTGGTACGAGCAGTACTTC
NA	TRBV28	NA	TRBJ2-7	CASSFPPLYEQYF	TGTGCCAGCAGTTTCCCCCCTCTCTACGAGCAGTACTTC
NA	TRBV10-3	few	TRBJ1-5	CAISEDGYSNQPQHF	TGTGCCATCAGTGAGGACGGTTATAGCAATCAGCCCCAGCATTTT
NA	TRBV2	once	TRBJ2-7	CASSPVNRDYEQYF	TGTGCCAGCAGCCCCGTAAACAGGGACTACGAGCAGTACTTC
NA	TRBV7-6	NA	TRBJ1-5	CASYRERVGSNQPQHF	TGTGCCAGCTACAGGGAGAGAGTCGGAAGCAATCAGCCCCAGCATTTT
NA	TRBV4-3	NA	TRBJ2-5	CASSQDFRETQYF	TGCGCCAGCAGCCAAGACTTCCGAGAGACCCAGTACTTC
TRBD2	TRBV19	once	TRBJ2-1	CASKTSAGGPNEQFF	TGTGCCAGTAAAACCTCAGCGGGAGGGCCCAATGAGCAGTTCTTC
NA	TRBV6-6	NA	TRBJ1-5	CASSSGVGWYNQPQHF	TGTGCCAGCAGTTCCGGAGTAGGGTGGTACAATCAGCCCCAGCATTTT
NA	TRBV4-1	once	TRBJ2-1	CASSQESVRPNEQFF	TGCGCCAGCAGCCAAGAAAGTGTCAGGCCGAATGAGCAGTTCTTC
NA	TRBV18	once	TRBJ2-1	CASSPPTRGRNEQFF	TGTGCCAGCTCACCACCTACCCGGGGTCGGAATGAGCAGTTCTTC
NA	TRBV2	NA	TRBJ1-2	CASSGGDYGYTF	TGTGCCAGCAGTGGGGGGGACTATGGCTACACCTTC
NA	TRBV7-3	NA	TRBJ2-1	CASSLTGGDNEQFF	TGTGCCAGCAGCTTAACGGGGGGCGACAATGAGCAGTTCTTC
TRBD1	TRBV11-2	NA	TRBJ1-2	CASSLAGQGHYGYTF	TGTGCCAGCAGCCTGGCGGGACAGGGTCACTATGGCTACACCTTC
TRBD2	TRBV6-5	NA	TRBJ2-5	CASSYSNGGGQETQYF	TGTGCCAGCAGTTACTCGAATGGCGGGGGCCAAGAGACCCAGTACTTC